Reported below is one TCR beta chain. The data were taken from a study of shared clonotypes between healthy human individuals. Germline CDR1 and CDR2: SGDLS and YYNGEE. The V and J ends lost 4 bases and 4 bases respectively, with 19 bases between them. The CDR3 loop spans 16 amino acids. Measured with immunoSEQ multiplex PCR; TCRdb has only the in-frame clones, and not every one. The profile covers 950,000 to 1,100,000 clones, with around three quarters appearing a single time and roughly 0.57% taken by the ten largest. This sequence originates from a man younger than 35 in good health. Some clones in this sample may be carry-over from other donors' samples. The sequenced material came from memory CD4+ T cells from PBMCs. Subset of the sample: CD45RA-negative fraction. The J gene is TRBJ2-3, the V gene TRBV9; D is possibly TRBD1 or TRBD2 (5 bases each). CDR3 sequence (DNA): TGTGCCAGCAGCCGAGGGGCCCCGGGGTCATCAGATACGCAGTATTTT. Translated, it gives CASSRGAPGSSDTQYF.